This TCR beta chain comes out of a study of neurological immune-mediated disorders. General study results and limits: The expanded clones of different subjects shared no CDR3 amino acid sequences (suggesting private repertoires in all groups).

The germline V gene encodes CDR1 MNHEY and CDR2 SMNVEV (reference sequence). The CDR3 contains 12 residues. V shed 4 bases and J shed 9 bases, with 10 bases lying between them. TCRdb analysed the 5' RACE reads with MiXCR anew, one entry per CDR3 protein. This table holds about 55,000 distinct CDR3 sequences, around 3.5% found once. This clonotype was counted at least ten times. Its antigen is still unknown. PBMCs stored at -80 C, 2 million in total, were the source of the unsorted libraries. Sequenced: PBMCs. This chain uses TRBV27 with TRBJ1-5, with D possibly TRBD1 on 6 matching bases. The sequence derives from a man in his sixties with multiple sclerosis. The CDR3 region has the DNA TGTGCCAGCAGTTCCGGAGGGGGGCCCCAGCATTTT. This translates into CASSSGGGPQHF.